This TCR beta chain derives from a study of T cells in Graves' hyperthyroidism and ophthalmopathy. Study-level information: Specimen type is peripheral blood, collected at initial diagnosis prior to any treatment.

The study enrolled patients aged 18 to 65 with newly diagnosed hyperthyroidism of under 2 months' duration. Turning to this clonotype: Its antigen is not known.

The CDR3 regions of TCR beta were amplified from RNA transcripts. In the first-round RT-PCR of the TCR CDR3, the HTBI primer set was used. TCRdb reprocessed the multiplex PCR reads via MiXCR and lists one record per CDR3 protein. The top ten hold roughly 6.6% of the sample, which has a few hundred thousand distinct CDR3 sequences, less than 20% seen once. Overall study results and limits: In simple terms, a model built on 13 V-J features told ophthalmopathy apart from stable hyperthyroidism.

The receptor comes from a woman aged 25 to 39 with Graves' hyperthyroidism. The specimen sequenced was blood.

CDR3 nucleotide sequence: TGTGCCAGCAGCCGGGGGGGACAATTCTCTGGAAACACCATATATTTT. Encoded protein: CASSRGGQFSGNTIYF. This chain links TRBV5-4 with TRBJ1-3, with D perhaps TRBD1 (6 bases). The CDR3 has 16 residues. Trimming took off 4 bases at V and 0 bases at J, with 14 bases between the two ends. Germline CDR1 and CDR2: SGHNT and YYREEE (reference sequence). Full variable domain (missing parts from reference TRBV5-4 and TRBJ1-3): ETGVTQSPTHLIKTRGQQVTLRCSSQSGHNTVSWYQQALGQGPQFIFQYYREEENGRGNFPPRFSGLQFPNYSSELNVNALELDDSALYLCASSRGGQFSGNTIYFGEGSWLTVV.